The present T cell receptor beta chain was sequenced within a study of T cell changes during pregnancy in multiple sclerosis. Trimming shortened V by 0 bases and J by 3 bases, and 11 bases separated the two germline ends. This CDR3 has 14 amino acids. Germline V lookup: CDR1 SQVTM, CDR2 ANQGSEA. The assay was immunoSEQ multiplex PCR, and TCRdb's table has in-frame clones only and misses some. The sample records just under 70,000 clones, about 90% being singletons. The sample was peripheral blood, taken in the second trimester of pregnancy. J is TRBJ1-1 and V is TRBV29-1; the D is unclear. This TCR was sampled from a female donor with multiple sclerosis, enrolled in a pregnancy study. CDR3 coding DNA: TGCAGCGTTGAAGAGCGGCAGTCCCACACTGAAGCTTTCTTT. This encodes CSVEERQSHTEAFF.